This T cell receptor (beta chain) was sequenced in a study of T cell responses to AZD1222 COVID-19 vaccine. Study-wide findings and caveats: Only a handful of AZD1222 recipients, about six in all, had baseline seropositivity. Vaccination with two AZD1222 doses was followed by a rise in Spike-specific TCR breadth and depth. Repertoires in all cases were sampled only once the peak T cell response had passed.

V was clipped by 2 bases and J by 2 bases, with 11 bases between them. The CDR3 sequence is 14 residues long. Germline CDR1 is SGHDT and CDR2 is YYEEEE. The table came from immunoSEQ multiplex PCR; TCRdb's copy has only in-frame clones and leaves some out. The data show roughly 96,000 clones, approximately 87% seen once. Concerning this clone itself: Antigen: not known.

The rearrangement links TRBV5-6 to TRBJ2-7; maybe TRBD1 (6 bases). This clonotype originated in an adult who received the AZD1222 COVID-19 vaccine. This material consisted of peripheral blood, taken 28 days after the second AZD1222 dose. CDR3 DNA sequence: TGTGCCAGCAGCTTAGGAGGACAGACCTACGAGCAGTACTTC. It translates to CASSLGGQTYEQYF.